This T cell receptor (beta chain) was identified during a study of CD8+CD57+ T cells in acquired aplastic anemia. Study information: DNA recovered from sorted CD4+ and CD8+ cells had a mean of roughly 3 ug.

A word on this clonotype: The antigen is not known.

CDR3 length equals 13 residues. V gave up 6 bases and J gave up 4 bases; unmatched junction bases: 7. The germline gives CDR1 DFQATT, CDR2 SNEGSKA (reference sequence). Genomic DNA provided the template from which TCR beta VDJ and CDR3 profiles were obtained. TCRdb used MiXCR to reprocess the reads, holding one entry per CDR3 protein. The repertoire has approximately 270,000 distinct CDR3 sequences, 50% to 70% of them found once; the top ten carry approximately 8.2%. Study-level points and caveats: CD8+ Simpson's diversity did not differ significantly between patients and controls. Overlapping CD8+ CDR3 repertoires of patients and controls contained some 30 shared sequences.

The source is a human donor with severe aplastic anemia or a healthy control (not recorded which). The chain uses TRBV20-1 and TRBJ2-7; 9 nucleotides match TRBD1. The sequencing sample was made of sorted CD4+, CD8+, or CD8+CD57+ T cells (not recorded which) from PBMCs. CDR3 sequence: CSATGTGFYEQYF. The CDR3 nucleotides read TGCAGTGCCACCGGGACAGGGTTTTACGAGCAGTACTTC.